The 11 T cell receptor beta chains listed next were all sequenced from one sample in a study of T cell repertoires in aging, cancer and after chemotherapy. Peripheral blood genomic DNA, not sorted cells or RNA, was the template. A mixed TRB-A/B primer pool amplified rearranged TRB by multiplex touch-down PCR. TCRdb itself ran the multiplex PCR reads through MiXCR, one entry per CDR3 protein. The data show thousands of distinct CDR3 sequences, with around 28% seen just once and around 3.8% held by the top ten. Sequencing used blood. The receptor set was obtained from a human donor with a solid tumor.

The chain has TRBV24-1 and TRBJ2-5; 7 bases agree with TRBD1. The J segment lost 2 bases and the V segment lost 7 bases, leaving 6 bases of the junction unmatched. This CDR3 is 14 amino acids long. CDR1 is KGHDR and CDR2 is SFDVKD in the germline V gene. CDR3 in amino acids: CATSPGQKQETQYF. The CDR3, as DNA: TGTGCCACCAGCCCGGGACAGAAGCAAGAGACCCAGTACTTC.

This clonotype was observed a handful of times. The CDR3 loop is CASSLDGSSGANVLTF. The CDR3 DNA reads as TGCGCCAGCAGCTTGGACGGAAGCTCTGGGGCCAACGTCCTGACTTTC. This chain joins TRBV5-1 and TRBJ2-6; no clear D. The germline V gene has CDR1 SGHRS and CDR2 YFSETQ. Trimming removed 0 bases at V and 0 bases at J, with 7 bases between. This CDR3 region has 16 residues.

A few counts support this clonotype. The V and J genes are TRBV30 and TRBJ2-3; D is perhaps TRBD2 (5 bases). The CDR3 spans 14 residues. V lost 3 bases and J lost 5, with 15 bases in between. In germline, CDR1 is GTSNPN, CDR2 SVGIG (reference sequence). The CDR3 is CAWSRTDVEDTQYF. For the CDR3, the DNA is TGTGCCTGGAGCCGGACTGACGTGGAAGATACGCAGTATTTT.

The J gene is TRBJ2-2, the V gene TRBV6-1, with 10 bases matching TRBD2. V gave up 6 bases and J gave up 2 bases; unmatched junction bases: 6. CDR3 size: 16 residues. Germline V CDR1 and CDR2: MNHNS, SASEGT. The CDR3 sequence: CASRSGLATNTGELFF. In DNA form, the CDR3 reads TGTGCCAGCAGGTCGGGACTAGCGACAAACACCGGGGAGCTGTTTTTT.

The CDR3 spells CASSPLDSTDTQYF. As DNA, the CDR3 is TGTGCCAGCAGTCCCCTGGACAGCACAGATACGCAGTATTTT. This chain links TRBV27 with TRBJ2-3; D call uncertain. There are 14 residues in the CDR3. Trimming took off 5 bases at V and 0 bases at J, with 9 bases between the two ends. Germline assignment: CDR1 MNHEY and CDR2 SMNVEV (reference sequence).

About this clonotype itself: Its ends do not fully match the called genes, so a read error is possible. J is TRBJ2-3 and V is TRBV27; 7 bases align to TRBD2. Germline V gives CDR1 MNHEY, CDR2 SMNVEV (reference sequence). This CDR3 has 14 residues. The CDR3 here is CATSLASSTDTQYF. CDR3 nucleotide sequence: TGTGCCACCTCACTAGCGTCTAGCACAGATACTCAGTATTTT.

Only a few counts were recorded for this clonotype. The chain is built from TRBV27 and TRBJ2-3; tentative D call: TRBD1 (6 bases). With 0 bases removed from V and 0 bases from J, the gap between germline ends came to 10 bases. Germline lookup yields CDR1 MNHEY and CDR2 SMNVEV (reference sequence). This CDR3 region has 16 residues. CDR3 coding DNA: TGTGCCAGCAGTTTATCCGACAGGTTGAGCACAGATACGCAGTATTTT. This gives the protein CASSLSDRLSTDTQYF.

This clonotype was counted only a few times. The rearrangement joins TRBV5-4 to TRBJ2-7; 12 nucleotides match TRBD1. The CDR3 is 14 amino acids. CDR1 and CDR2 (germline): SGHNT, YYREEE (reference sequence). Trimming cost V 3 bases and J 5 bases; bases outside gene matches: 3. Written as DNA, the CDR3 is TGTGCCAGCAGCTCGGGACAGGGGGCCCACGAGCAGTACTTC. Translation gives CASSSGQGAHEQYF.

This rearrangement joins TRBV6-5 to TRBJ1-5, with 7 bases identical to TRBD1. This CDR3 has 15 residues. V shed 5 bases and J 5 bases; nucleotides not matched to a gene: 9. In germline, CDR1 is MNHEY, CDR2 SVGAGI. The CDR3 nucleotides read TGTGCCAGCAGTGAAGTAGGGGGCTCTCATCAGCCCCAGCATTTT. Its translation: CASSEVGGSHQPQHF.

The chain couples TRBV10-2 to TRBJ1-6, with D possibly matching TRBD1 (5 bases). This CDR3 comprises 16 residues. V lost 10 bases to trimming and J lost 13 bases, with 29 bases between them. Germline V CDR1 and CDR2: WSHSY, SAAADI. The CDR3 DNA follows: TGCGCCACCCAATCCTACGTAGACAGCCCCACGACGCCCCTCCACTTT. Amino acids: CATQSYVDSPTTPLHF.

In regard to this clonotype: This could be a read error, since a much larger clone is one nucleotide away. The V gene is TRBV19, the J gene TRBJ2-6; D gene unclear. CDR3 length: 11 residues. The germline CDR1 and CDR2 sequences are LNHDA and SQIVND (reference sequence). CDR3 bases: TGTGTCAGTAGTACTCCCTACGTCCTGACTTTC. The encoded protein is CVSSTPYVLTF.